This entry lists 26 T cell receptor beta chains sequenced from one sample in a study of molecular identifiers for immune sequencing clone quantification. From the PCR reads, TCRdb called clonotypes with MiXCR, one entry per CDR3 protein. In the table there are hundreds of thousands of distinct CDR3 sequences, 25% of which are singletons. The sample consisted of naive CD8+ T cells from blood, with Jurkat cell RNA spiked in. Subset denoted: FACS-sorted CD8+CD4-CCR7+CD45RA+ naive T cells. Receptors were obtained from a human donor in good health. Some libraries in this study had Jurkat cell RNA spiked in.

With respect to this clonotype: One end of the junction fails to match germline, which may point to a read error. This rearrangement joins TRBV29-1 to TRBJ2-7; D tentatively fits TRBD1 or TRBD2 (5 bases each). The CDR3 spans 11 residues. CDR1 SQVTM and CDR2 ANQGSEA come from the germline V gene. Here the CDR3 reads CIVGDGYEQYF. CDR3 in DNA: TGCATCGTTGGGGACGGCTACGAGCAGTACTTC.

This chain connects TRBV2 to TRBJ2-2, with a possible D match to TRBD2 (5 bases). Germline V gene data show CDR1 as SNHLY and CDR2 as FYNNEI. Trimming took 7 bases from V and 6 from J, leaving 15 bases between them. The CDR3 is 14 residues long. The DNA for the CDR3 is TGTGCCAGCACCCGAACCCTAGCCCCCGGGGAGCTGTTTTTT. Amino acids: CASTRTLAPGELFF.

As to this clonotype: This may come from a read error, since a much larger clone is one base off. The V gene is TRBV7-9, the J gene TRBJ2-3; 7 positions match TRBD2. V was pared by 5 bases and J by 5 bases, with 16 bases of the junction left unmatched. This CDR3 contains 17 residues. Germline V gives CDR1 SEHNR, CDR2 FQNEAQ (reference sequence). CDR3 amino acids: CASSLPSGELLGDTQYF. The CDR3 DNA reads as TGTGCCAGCAGCCTTCCCAGCGGGGAGCTTTTAGGAGATACGCAGTATTTT.

This clonotype was counted ten times or more. The chain joins TRBV28 to TRBJ2-1; 7 bases line up with TRBD1. V shed 3 bases and J 10 bases; nucleotides not matched to a gene: 9. CDR3 length: 14 residues. Germline CDR1 reads MDHEN; CDR2 reads SYDVKM. The CDR3 DNA is TGTGCCAGCAGTTTTAGGGGGCCGAGGAACGAGCAGTTCTTC. Amino acid sequence: CASSFRGPRNEQFF.

About this clonotype itself: This clone may be a read error of a much larger clone one base away. This CDR3 is CAGDPAGGRSTDTQYF. DNA of the CDR3: TGTGCCGGCGACCCGGCGGGAGGGCGGAGCACAGATACGCAGTATTTT. The J gene is TRBJ2-3, the V gene TRBV6-2 or TRBV6-3, with 9 bases lining up with TRBD2. The CDR3 has 16 amino acids. Germline CDR1 reads MNHEY; CDR2 reads SVGEGT. The V gene end was trimmed by 11 bases and the J gene end by 0 bases; junction bases not matched to a gene: 12.

A remark on this clonotype: A much more abundant neighbour one base away suggests this may be a read error. This chain links TRBV6-5 with TRBJ1-1; 7 nucleotides line up with TRBD1. This CDR3 has 14 residues. Germline values: CDR1 MNHEY, CDR2 SVGAGI. In DNA form, the CDR3 reads TGTGCCAGCAGCAGAAAGGACAGGAACGCTGAAGCTTTCTTT. It encodes CASSRKDRNAEAFF.

This clonotype was detected many times. The chain has TRBV7-9 and TRBJ2-5; 8 bases agree with TRBD2. The CDR3 length is 14 residues. The J segment lost 1 base and the V segment lost 6 bases, leaving 4 bases of the junction unmatched. The germline gives CDR1 SEHNR, CDR2 FQNEAQ (reference sequence). CDR3 sequence: CASRISGVQETQYF. The CDR3 DNA reads TGTGCCAGCAGGATTAGCGGGGTCCAAGAGACCCAGTACTTC.

The chain couples TRBV7-3 to TRBJ2-1; 12 nucleotides align to TRBD2. The V and J ends lost 5 bases and 0 bases, in that order; junction bases with no gene match: 5. This CDR3 has 17 amino acids. Germline-derived CDR1 and CDR2 are SGHTA and FQGTGA. The CDR3 region is CASSQTSGRSSYNEQFF. CDR3 sequence (DNA): TGTGCCAGCAGCCAAACTAGCGGGAGGAGCTCCTACAATGAGCAGTTCTTC.

This clonotype was recorded at least ten times. The chain uses TRBV7-2 and TRBJ2-1, with 9 nucleotides matching TRBD2. J was trimmed by 3 bases and V by 5 bases; bases with no gene match: 5. The CDR3 is 15 residues long. Germline CDR1 SGHTA, CDR2 FQGNSA. The CDR3 bases are TGTGCCAGCAGCCTATTAGCGGGAGACTACAATGAGCAGTTCTTC. Amino acid sequence: CASSLLAGDYNEQFF.

The rearrangement uses TRBV20-1 and TRBJ2-7; D remains unclear. From germline, CDR1 is DFQATT and CDR2 SNEGSKA (reference sequence). V gave up 1 base and J gave up 0 bases, with 7 bases separating them. The CDR3 sequence is 13 residues long. CDR3 sequence: CSARVGFSYEQYF. The DNA of the CDR3 is TGCAGTGCTAGAGTGGGATTCTCCTACGAGCAGTACTTC.

This clonotype appeared a single time. The DNA for the CDR3 is TGCGCCAGCAGCCAATATCTAGCGGACAGGACCTGCGAGCAGTACTTC. Amino acid sequence: CASSQYLADRTCEQYF. This chain connects TRBV4-3 to TRBJ2-7, with D possibly called TRBD1 or TRBD2 (7 bases each). This CDR3 is built from 16 residues. V gave up 2 bases and J gave up 6 bases, with 20 bases separating them. Per germline, CDR1 LGHNA and CDR2 YSLEER.

A word on this clonotype: At one of its ends the junction is not consistent with the germline gene, which may arise from a read error. This chain joins TRBV5-4 and TRBJ1-5; D gene unclear. Germline CDR1 SGHNT, CDR2 YYREEE (reference sequence). The CDR3 spans 14 residues. The CDR3 DNA reads as TGTGCCAGCAGCTTCGGAGGTAGCAATCAGTCCCAGCATTTT. This encodes CASSFGGSNQSQHF.

This clonotype occurred a few times. The chain recombines TRBV9 with TRBJ2-3; tentatively, D is TRBD1 (6 bases). Per germline, CDR1 SGDLS and CDR2 YYNGEE. V lost 4 bases, J lost 0 bases, and 12 bases lay in between. The CDR3 consists of 15 residues. This CDR3 is CASSPWDTSTDTQYF. CDR3 coding DNA: TGTGCCAGCAGCCCCTGGGACACCAGCACAGATACGCAGTATTTT.

The rearrangement joins TRBV5-1 to TRBJ1-4, with 7 bases lining up with TRBD1. The CDR3 length is 15 residues. Per the germline V gene, CDR1 is SGHRS and CDR2 is YFSETQ. The ends lost 1 base at V and 7 bases at J; junction bases unmatched: 7. CDR3 amino acids: CASSLTDRWTEKLFF. CDR3 in DNA: TGCGCCAGCAGCTTGACGGACAGGTGGACTGAAAAACTGTTTTTT.

This clonotype has just one count. The chain combines TRBV3-1 with TRBJ2-7, with TRBD1 matching 8 bases. This CDR3 region has 13 residues. V lost 6 bases and J lost 6; bases outside the gene matches: 7. The germline V gene has CDR1 LGHDT and CDR2 YNNKEL (reference sequence). CDR3 in amino acids: CASSRTGWSEQYF. The CDR3 bases are TGTGCCAGCAGTCGGACAGGGTGGAGCGAGCAGTACTTC.

Regarding this clonotype: A much larger clonotype is one base distant, so this may be a read error. The CDR3 here is CSAGDRLGYSNQPQHF. For the CDR3, the DNA is TGCAGTGCTGGAGATAGGCTGGGGTACAGCAATCAGCCCCAGCATTTT. The genes are TRBV20-1 and TRBJ1-5; D is ambiguous. CDR1 DFQATT and CDR2 SNEGSKA come from the germline V gene (reference sequence). The CDR3 runs 16 residues.

This clonotype was counted ten times or more. This chain links TRBV28 with TRBJ1-1; 7 bases align to TRBD1. Germline V lookup: CDR1 MDHEN, CDR2 SYDVKM. V lost 5 bases and J lost 13; bases outside the gene matches: 13. The CDR3 is 13 residues long. The CDR3 DNA is TGTGCCAGCAGTCCGGGACAGTCGAATCTCCGTTTCTTT. Translation: CASSPGQSNLRFF.

The chain uses TRBV12-3 or TRBV12-4 and TRBJ2-2; the D gene could be TRBD1 or TRBD2 (5 bases each). V lost 6 bases to trimming and J lost 8 bases, with 16 bases between them. The CDR3 runs 14 residues. The CDR3 bases are TGTGCCAGCAGGGGGACCTTAGGGCCTGGGGAGCTGTTTTTT. Its protein product is CASRGTLGPGELFF.

This clonotype appeared a few times. V is TRBV4-1 and J is TRBJ1-2; D may be TRBD1 (6 bases). The CDR3 totals 15 residues. The V end was cut by 3 bases, the J end by 4 bases, with 15 bases between. From germline, CDR1 is MGHRA and CDR2 YSYEKL. This CDR3 is CASSHLLDSIYGYTF. Written as DNA, the CDR3 is TGCGCCAGCAGCCACCTCCTGGACAGCATCTATGGCTACACCTTC.

Regarding this clonotype: This may be a read error, as it is one base from a much larger clone. The chain is built from TRBV5-1 and TRBJ2-5; a weak D match, TRBD1 (6 bases). The CDR3 is 15 amino acids. Germline assignment: CDR1 SGHRS and CDR2 YFSETQ. CDR3 sequence reads: CASSFWQGKSETQHF. The CDR3 coding sequence is TGCGCCAGCAGCTTTTGGCAGGGGAAGTCAGAGACCCAGCACTTC.

The CDR3 region has the DNA TGTGCCAGCACCTTAGGCGGGTCTGGCACAGATACGCAGTATTTT. This codes for CASTLGGSGTDTQYF. V and J are TRBV9 and TRBJ2-3; tentatively, D is TRBD2 (5 bases). Germline values: CDR1 SGDLS, CDR2 YYNGEE. This CDR3 comprises 15 residues. Deletions cut 6 bases from V and 1 base from J, with 15 bases between.

This clonotype appeared many times. The J gene is TRBJ2-3, the V gene TRBV28, with D unclear. Trimming removed 6 bases at V and 0 bases at J, with 16 bases between. Germline CDR1 reads MDHEN; CDR2 reads SYDVKM. The CDR3 sequence is 16 residues long. The CDR3 loop reads CASRPTLEISTDTQYF. The CDR3 DNA follows: TGTGCCAGCAGACCCACACTGGAGATAAGCACAGATACGCAGTATTTT.

The chain couples TRBV12-3 or TRBV12-4 to TRBJ2-7, with TRBD1 matching over 7 bases. V lost 5 bases, J lost 2 bases, and 9 bases stayed unmatched. This CDR3 has 15 amino acids. CDR3 nucleotides: TGTGCCAGCAGTCCCTCCCCTGGGACAGCCTACGAGCAGTACTTC. Translated: CASSPSPGTAYEQYF.

The chain carries TRBV7-6 and TRBJ2-5; TRBD1 matches at 7 bases. CDR3 size: 17 residues. The germline gives CDR1 SGHVS, CDR2 FNYEAQ. The V gene end was trimmed by 1 base and the J gene end by 0 bases; junction bases not matched to a gene: 8. The CDR3 region is CASSLDLSGGDQETQYF. Here the CDR3 DNA reads TGTGCCAGCAGCTTAGATCTATCAGGGGGAGACCAAGAGACCCAGTACTTC.

In its sample, this clonotype was seen a few times. The chain links TRBV7-9 to TRBJ2-1, with TRBD2 identical over 9 bases. Germline CDR1 and CDR2: SEHNR and FQNEAQ (reference sequence). J was trimmed by 6 bases and V by 3 bases; bases with no gene match: 9. The CDR3 covers 16 residues. In DNA, the CDR3 is TGTGCCAGCAGCTTTCCTCGCGGGAGGGCCTTCAATGAGCAGTTCTTC. Amino acid sequence: CASSFPRGRAFNEQFF.

The chain has TRBV11-2 and TRBJ1-3, with a possible D match to TRBD1 (5 bases). The CDR3 consists of 17 residues. Germline V CDR1 and CDR2: SGHAT, FQNNGV. Trimming stripped 2 bases from V and 0 bases from J, with 14 bases between. CDR3 residues: CASSLLLGAVSGNTIYF. The CDR3 DNA follows: TGTGCCAGCAGCTTATTGTTAGGGGCGGTCTCTGGAAACACCATATATTTT.